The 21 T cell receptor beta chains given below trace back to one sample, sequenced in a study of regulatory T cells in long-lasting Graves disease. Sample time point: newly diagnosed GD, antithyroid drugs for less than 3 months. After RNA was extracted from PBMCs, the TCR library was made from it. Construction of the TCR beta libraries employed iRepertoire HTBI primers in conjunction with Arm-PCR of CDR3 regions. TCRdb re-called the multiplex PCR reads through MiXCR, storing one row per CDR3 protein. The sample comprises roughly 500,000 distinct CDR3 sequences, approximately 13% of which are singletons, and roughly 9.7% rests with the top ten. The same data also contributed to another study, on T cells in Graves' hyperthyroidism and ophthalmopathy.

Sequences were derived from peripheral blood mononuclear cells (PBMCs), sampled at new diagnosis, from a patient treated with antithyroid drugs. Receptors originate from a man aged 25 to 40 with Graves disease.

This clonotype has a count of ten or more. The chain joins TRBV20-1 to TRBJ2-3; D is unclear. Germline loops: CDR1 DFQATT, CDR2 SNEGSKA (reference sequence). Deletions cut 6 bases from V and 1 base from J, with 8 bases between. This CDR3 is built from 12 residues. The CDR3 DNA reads TGCAGTGCCAAGACCGGCACAGATACGCAGTATTTT. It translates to CSAKTGTDTQYF.

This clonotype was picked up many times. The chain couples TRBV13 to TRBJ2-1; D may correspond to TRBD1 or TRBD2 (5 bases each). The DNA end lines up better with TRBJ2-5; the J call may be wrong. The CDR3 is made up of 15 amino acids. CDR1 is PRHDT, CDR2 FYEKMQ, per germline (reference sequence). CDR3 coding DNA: TGTGCCAGCAGCCCAAACCCCAGGGTAGCGGAGACCCAGTACTTC. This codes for CASSPNPRVAETQYF.

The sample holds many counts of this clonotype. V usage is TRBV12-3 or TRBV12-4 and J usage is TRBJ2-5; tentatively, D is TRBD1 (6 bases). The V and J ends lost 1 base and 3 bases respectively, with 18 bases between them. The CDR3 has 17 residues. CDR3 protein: CASSLGDGKGVEETQYF. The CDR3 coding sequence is TGTGCCAGCAGTTTAGGGGACGGGAAGGGGGTAGAAGAGACCCAGTACTTC.

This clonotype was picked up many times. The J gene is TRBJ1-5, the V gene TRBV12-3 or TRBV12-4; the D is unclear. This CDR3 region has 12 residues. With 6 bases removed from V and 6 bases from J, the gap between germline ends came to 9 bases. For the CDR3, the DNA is TGTGCCAGCAGAAGACCTCCTCAGCCCCAGCATTTT. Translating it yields CASRRPPQPQHF.

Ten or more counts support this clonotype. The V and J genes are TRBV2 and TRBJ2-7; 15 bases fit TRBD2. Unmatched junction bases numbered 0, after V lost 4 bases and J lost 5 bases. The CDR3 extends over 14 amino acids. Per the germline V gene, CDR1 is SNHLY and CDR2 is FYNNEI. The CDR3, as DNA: TGTGCCAGCAGTGGGACTAGCGGGAGGGACGAGCAGTACTTC. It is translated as CASSGTSGRDEQYF.

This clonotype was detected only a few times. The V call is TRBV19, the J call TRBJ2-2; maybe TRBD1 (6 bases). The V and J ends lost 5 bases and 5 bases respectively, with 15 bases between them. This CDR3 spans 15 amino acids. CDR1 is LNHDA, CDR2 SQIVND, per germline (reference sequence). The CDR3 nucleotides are TGTGCCAGTAGTCAAGCCTCCGGGACAACCGGGGAGCTGTTTTTT. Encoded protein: CASSQASGTTGELFF. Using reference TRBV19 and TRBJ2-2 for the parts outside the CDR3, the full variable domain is DGGITQSPKYLFRKEGQNVTLSCEQNLNHDAMYWYRQDPGQGLRLIYYSQIVNDFQKGDIAEGYSVSREKKESFPLTVTSAQKNPTAFYLCASSQASGTTGELFFGEGSRLTVL.

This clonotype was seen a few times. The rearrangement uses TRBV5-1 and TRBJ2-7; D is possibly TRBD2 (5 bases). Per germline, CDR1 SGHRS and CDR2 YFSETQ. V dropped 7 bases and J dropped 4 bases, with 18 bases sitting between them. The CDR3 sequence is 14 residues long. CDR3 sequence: CASRQRTGGYEQYF. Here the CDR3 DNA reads TGCGCCAGCCGGCAAAGGACTGGAGGTTACGAGCAGTACTTC.

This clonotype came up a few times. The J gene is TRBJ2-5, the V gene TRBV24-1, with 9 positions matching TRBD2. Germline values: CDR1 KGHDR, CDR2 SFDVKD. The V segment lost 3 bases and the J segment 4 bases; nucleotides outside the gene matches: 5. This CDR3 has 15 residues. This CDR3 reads CATSDGRSGRETQYF. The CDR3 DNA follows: TGTGCCACCAGTGATGGCCGTAGCGGGAGAGAGACCCAGTACTTC.

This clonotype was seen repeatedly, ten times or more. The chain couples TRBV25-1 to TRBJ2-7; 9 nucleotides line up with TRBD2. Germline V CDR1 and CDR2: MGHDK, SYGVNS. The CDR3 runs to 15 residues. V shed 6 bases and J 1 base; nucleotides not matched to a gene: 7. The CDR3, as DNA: TGTGCCAGCAGGGTAACTAGCGGGTGGTCCTACGAGCAGTACTTC. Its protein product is CASRVTSGWSYEQYF.

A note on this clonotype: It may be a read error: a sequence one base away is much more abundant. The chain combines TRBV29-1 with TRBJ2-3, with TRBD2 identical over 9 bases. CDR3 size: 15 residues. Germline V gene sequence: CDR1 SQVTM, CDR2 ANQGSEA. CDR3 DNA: TGCAGCGTTGCCGGAGCTAGCGGGATGATGGATACGCGGTATTTT. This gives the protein CSVAGASGMMDTRYF.

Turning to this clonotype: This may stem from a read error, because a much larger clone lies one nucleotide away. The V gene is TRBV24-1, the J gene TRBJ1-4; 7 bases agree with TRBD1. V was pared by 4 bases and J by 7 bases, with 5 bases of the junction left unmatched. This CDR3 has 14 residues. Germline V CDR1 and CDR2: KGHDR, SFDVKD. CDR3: CATSERGRSEKLFF. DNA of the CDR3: TGTGCCACCAGTGAGAGGGGGCGAAGTGAAAAACTGTTTTTT.

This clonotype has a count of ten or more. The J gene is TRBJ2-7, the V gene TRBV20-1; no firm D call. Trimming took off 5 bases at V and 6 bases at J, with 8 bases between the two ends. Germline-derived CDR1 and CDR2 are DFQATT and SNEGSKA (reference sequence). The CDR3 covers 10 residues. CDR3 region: CSARGPEQYF. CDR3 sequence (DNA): TGCAGTGCTCGAGGACCCGAGCAGTACTTC.

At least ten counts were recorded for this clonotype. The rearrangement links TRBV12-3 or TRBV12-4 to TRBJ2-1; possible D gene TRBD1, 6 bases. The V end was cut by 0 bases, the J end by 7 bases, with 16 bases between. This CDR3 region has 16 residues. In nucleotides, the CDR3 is TGTGCCAGCAGTTTAGCGCAAGGGGGAGAGGTTAATGAGCAGTTCTTC. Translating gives CASSLAQGGEVNEQFF.

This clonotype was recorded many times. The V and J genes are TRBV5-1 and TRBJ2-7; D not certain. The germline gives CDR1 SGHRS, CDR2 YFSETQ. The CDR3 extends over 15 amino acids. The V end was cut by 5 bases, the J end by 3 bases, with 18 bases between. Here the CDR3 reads CASRFRALGVYEQYF. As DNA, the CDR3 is TGCGCCAGCAGGTTTCGGGCTCTCGGCGTCTACGAGCAGTACTTC.

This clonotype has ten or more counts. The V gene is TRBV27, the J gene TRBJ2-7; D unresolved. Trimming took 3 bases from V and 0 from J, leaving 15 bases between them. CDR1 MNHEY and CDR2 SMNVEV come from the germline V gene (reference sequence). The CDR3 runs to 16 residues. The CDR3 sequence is CASSFGSVPSSYEQYF. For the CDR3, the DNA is TGTGCCAGCAGTTTTGGGTCGGTACCTAGCTCCTACGAGCAGTACTTC.

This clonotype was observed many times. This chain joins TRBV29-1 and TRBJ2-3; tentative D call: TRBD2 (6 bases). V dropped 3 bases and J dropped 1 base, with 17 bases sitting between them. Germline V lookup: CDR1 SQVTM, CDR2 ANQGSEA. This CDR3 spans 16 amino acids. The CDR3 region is CSVDIVIGGGTDTQYF. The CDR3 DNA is TGCAGCGTTGATATAGTAATCGGGGGTGGCACAGATACGCAGTATTTT.

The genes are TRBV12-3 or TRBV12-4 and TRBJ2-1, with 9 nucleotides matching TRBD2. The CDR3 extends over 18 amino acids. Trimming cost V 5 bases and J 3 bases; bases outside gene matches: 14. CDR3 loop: CASSLLPSSGNLYNEQFF. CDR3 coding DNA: TGTGCCAGCAGTCTCCTGCCATCTAGCGGGAATCTCTACAATGAGCAGTTCTTC.

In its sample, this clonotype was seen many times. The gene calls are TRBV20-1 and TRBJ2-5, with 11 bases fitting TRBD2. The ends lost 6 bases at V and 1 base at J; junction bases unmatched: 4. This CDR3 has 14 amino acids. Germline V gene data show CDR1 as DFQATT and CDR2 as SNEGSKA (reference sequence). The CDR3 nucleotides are TGCAGTGCCAGGACTAGCGGGCGCCAAGAGACCCAGTACTTC. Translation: CSARTSGRQETQYF.

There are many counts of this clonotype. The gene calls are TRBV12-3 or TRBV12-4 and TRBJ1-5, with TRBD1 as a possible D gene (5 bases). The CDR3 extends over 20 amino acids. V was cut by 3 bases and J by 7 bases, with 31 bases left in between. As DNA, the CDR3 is TGTGCCAGCAGTTTTACCCCACATAGGGAGAGGGGCGCGGGGCGCCAGCCCCAGCATTTT. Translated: CASSFTPHRERGAGRQPQHF.

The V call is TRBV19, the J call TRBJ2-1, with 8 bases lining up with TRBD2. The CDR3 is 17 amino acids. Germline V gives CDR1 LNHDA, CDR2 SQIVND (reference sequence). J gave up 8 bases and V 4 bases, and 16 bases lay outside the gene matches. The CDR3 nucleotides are TGTGCCAGTAGTAGCCCTCATAGCGGGGCAACCGGGGATGAGCAGTTCTTC. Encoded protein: CASSSPHSGATGDEQFF.

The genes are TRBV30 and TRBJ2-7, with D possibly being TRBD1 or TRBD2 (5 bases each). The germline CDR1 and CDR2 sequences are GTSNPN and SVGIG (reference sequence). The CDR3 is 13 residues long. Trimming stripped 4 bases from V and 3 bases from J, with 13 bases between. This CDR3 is CAWTRDRGYEQYF. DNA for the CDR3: TGTGCCTGGACCCGGGACCGCGGCTACGAGCAGTACTTC.